A single sample gave rise to the 3 T cell receptor beta chains below, sequenced in a study of cytomegalovirus exposure and HLA in healthy donors. PCR primers comprised 60 Vbeta and 13 Jbeta primers. Sequencing used immunoSEQ multiplex PCR; TCRdb keeps in-frame clones, though not all of them. Of some 98,000 clones listed, 76% are singletons. Sequencing was performed on PBMCs. The origin of the receptors is a man aged 35 to 55 in good health and CMV-seronegative.

The V gene is TRBV4-2, the J gene TRBJ2-5; TRBD2 aligns across 12 bases. The CDR3 loop spans 16 amino acids. Germline CDR1 LGHNA, CDR2 YNFKEQ. Unmatched junction bases numbered 2, after V lost 0 bases and J lost 3 bases. The DNA of the CDR3 is TGTGCCAGCAGCCAAGATCGACTAGCGGGGGAAGAGACCCAGTACTTC. It yields the protein CASSQDRLAGEETQYF.

The chain combines TRBV6-1 with TRBJ1-2; 9 bases align to TRBD1. Looked up from germline, CDR1 is MNHNS and CDR2 is SASEGT. The CDR3 covers 17 residues. V gave up 2 bases and J gave up 6 bases; unmatched junction bases: 13. CDR3 bases: TGTGCCAGCAGTGAAACAACCGGGACAGGGTTTGTTCATGGCTACACCTTC. It translates to CASSETTGTGFVHGYTF.

Comments on this clone: An end of the junction differs from the germline gene, which may be a read error. The identical CDR3 is also encoded by other nucleotide sequences in the sample. Written as DNA, the CDR3 is TGCGCCAGCAGCTTAGAAGCGGGAGGCTACGAGCAGTACTTC. Translated, it gives CASSLEAGGYEQYF. V is TRBV11-2 and J is TRBJ2-7; 9 nucleotides agree with TRBD2. Germline V gene lookup returns CDR1 SGHAT and CDR2 FQNNGV. The CDR3 extends over 14 amino acids. Drawing the rest from reference TRBV11-2 and TRBJ2-7, the complete variable domain is EAGVAQSPRYKIIEKRQSVAFWCNPISGHATLYWYQQILGQGPKLLIQFQNNGVVDDSQLPKDRFSAERLKGVDSTLKIQPAKLEDSAVYLCASSLEAGGYEQYFGPGTRLTVT.